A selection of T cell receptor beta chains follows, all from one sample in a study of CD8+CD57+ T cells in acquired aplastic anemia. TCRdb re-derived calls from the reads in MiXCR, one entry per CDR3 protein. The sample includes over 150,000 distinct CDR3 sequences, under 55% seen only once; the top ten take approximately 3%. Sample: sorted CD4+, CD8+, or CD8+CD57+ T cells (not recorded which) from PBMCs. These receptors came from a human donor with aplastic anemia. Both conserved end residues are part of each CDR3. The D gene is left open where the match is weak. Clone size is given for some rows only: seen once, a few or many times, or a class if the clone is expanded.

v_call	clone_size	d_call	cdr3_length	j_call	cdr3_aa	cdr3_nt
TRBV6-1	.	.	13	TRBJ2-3	CASQGGSTDTQYF	TGTGCCAGCCAGGGGGGTAGCACAGATACGCAGTATTTT
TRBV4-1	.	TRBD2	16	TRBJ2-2	CASSQVTSGGTGELFF	TGCGCCAGCAGCCAAGTTACTAGCGGGGGTACCGGGGAGCTGTTTTTT
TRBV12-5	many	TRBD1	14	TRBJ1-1	CASAVQGGDTEAFF	TGTGCTAGTGCTGTACAGGGGGGCGACACTGAAGCTTTCTTT
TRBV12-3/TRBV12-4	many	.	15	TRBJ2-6	CASTRGDSGANVLTF	TGTGCCAGCACACGAGGGGACTCTGGGGCCAACGTCCTGACTTTC
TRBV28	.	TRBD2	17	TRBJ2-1	CASSSEETSGIGNEQFF	TGTGCCAGCAGTTCTGAGGAGACTAGCGGGATAGGCAATGAGCAGTTCTTC
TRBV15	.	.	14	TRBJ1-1	CATSRDRGGTEAFF	TGTGCCACCAGCAGAGATCGGGGAGGCACTGAAGCTTTCTTT
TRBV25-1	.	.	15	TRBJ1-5	CASSPTTGGNQPQHF	TGTGCCAGCAGCCCGACAACCGGGGGCAATCAGCCCCAGCATTTT
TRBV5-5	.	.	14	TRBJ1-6	CASSPLGVNSPLHF	TGTGCCAGCAGTCCCCTGGGGGTTAATTCACCCCTCCACTTT
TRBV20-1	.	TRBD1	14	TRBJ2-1	CSAPLPDRENEQFF	TGCAGTGCTCCCCTACCCGACAGGGAAAATGAGCAGTTCTTC
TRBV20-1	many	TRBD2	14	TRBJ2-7	CSAQTSGASYEQYF	TGCAGTGCTCAGACTAGCGGGGCTTCCTACGAGCAGTACTTC
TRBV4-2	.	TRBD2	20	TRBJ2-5	CASSQGASGNFGGGEETQYF	TGTGCCAGCAGCCAGGGAGCTAGCGGGAACTTTGGAGGGGGTGAGGAGACCCAGTACTTC
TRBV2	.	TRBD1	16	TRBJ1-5	CASSAWTGPANQPQHF	TGTGCCAGCAGTGCATGGACAGGGCCGGCCAATCAGCCCCAGCATTTT
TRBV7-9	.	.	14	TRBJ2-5	CASNLAPGRRSQYF	TGTGCCAGCAACTTAGCTCCCGGCCGTAGATCCCAGTACTTC
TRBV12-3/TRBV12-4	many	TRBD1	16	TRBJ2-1	CASREKPGQNFNEQFF	TGTGCCAGCAGGGAGAAACCGGGACAGAACTTCAATGAGCAGTTCTTC
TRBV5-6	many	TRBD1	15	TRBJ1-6	CASSLAGGYNSPLHF	TGTGCCAGCAGCTTGGCAGGGGGTTATAATTCACCCCTCCACTTT
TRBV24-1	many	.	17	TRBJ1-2	CATSGRDTGLGYYGYTF	TGTGCCACCAGTGGCCGCGACACAGGTCTGGGGTACTATGGCTACACCTTC
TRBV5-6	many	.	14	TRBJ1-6	CASSVARGVSPLHF	TGTGCCAGCAGTGTCGCAAGAGGAGTTTCACCCCTCCACTTT
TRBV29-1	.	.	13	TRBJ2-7	CSVVVIGVGEQYF	TGCAGCGTTGTGGTAATCGGGGTGGGGGAGCAGTACTTC
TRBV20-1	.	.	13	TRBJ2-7	CSARGSADYEQYF	TGCAGTGCTAGAGGGTCGGCAGACTACGAGCAGTACTTC
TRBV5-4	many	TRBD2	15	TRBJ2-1	CASRRGGISYNEQFF	TGTGCCAGCAGACGCGGGGGTATCTCCTACAATGAGCAGTTCTTC
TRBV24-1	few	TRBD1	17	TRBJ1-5	CATSDLLVGQGGQPQHF	TGTGCCACCAGTGATTTGCTGGTTGGACAGGGGGGACAGCCCCAGCATTTT
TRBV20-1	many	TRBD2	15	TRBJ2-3	CSARDHGTSMDTQYF	TGCAGTGCTAGAGATCACGGGACTAGCATGGATACGCAGTATTTT
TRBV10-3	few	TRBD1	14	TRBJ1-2	CATDDRAYNYGYTF	TGTGCCACCGACGACAGGGCCTATAACTATGGCTACACCTTC
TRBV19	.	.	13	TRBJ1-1	CASTTGSGTEAFF	TGTGCCAGTACTACAGGGAGTGGGACTGAAGCTTTCTTT
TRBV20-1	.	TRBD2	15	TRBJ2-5	CSARSGGPNQETQYF	TGCAGTGCTAGAAGCGGGGGACCGAACCAAGAGACCCAGTACTTC
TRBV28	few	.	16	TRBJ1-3	CASSLGTASSGNTIYF	TGTGCCAGCAGTTTAGGGACCGCTAGCTCTGGAAACACCATATATTTT
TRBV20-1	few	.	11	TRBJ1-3	CSAGTGNTIYF	TGCAGTGCTGGAACAGGAAACACCATATATTTT
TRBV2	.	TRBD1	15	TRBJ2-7	CASSRSGDRAHEQYF	TGTGCCAGCAGTCGTAGTGGGGACAGGGCGCACGAGCAGTACTTC